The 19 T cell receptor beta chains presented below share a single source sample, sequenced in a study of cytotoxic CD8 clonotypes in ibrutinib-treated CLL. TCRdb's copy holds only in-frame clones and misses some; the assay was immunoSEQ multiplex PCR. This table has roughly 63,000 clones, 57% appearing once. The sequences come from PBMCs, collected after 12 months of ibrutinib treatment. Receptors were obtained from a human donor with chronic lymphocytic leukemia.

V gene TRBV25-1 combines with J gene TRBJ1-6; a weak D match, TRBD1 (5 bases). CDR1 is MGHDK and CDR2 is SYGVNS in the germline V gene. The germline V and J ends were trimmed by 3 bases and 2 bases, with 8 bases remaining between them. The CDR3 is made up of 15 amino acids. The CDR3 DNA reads TGTGCCAGCAGTGACGGGGGACCCTATAATTCACCCCTCCACTTT. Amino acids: CASSDGGPYNSPLHF.

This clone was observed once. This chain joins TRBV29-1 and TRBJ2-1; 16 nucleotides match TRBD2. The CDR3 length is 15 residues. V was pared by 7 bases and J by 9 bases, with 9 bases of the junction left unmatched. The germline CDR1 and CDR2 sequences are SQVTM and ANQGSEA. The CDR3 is CSGDPGLAGGTEQFF. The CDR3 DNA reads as TGCAGCGGTGACCCGGGACTAGCGGGGGGGACTGAGCAGTTCTTC.

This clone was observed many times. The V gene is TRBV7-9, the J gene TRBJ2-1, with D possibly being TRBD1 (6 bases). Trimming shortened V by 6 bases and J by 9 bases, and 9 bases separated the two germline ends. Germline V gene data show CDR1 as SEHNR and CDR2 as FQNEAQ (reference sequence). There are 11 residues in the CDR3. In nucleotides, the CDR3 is TGTGCCAGCAGGACAGGCCTTGAGCAGTTCTTC. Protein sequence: CASRTGLEQFF.

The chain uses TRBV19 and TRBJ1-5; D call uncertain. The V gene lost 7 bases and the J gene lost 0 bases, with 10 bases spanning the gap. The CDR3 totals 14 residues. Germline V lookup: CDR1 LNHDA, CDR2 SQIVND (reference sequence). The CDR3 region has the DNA TGTGCCAGTAAGTCGGGGTTTAGCAATCAGCCCCAGCATTTT. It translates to CASKSGFSNQPQHF.

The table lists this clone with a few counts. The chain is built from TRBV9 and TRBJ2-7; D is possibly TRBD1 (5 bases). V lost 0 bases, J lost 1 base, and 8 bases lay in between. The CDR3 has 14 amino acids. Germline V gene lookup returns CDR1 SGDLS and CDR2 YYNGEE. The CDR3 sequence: CASSVDQGSYEQYF. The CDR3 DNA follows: TGTGCCAGCAGCGTAGATCAGGGATCCTACGAGCAGTACTTC.

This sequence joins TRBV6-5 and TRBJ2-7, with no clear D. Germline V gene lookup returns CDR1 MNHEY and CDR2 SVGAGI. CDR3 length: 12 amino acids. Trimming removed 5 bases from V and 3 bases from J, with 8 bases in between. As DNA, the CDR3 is TGTGCCAGCAGTCGAAACGGCTACGAGCAGTACTTC. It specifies CASSRNGYEQYF.

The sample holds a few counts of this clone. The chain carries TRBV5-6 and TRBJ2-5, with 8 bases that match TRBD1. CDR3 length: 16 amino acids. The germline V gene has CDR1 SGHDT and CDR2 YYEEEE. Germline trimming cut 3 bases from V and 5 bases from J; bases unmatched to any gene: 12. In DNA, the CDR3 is TGTGCCAGCAGCTACAGACAACCGGACAGGGTGGAGACCCAGTACTTC. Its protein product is CASSYRQPDRVETQYF.

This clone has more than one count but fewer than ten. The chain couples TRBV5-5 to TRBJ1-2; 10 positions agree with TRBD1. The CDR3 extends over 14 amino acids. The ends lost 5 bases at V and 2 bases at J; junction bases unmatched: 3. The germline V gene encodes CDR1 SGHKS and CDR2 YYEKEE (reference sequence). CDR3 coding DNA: TGTGCCAGCAGATGGGACAGGGGAAACTATGGCTACACCTTC. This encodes CASRWDRGNYGYTF.

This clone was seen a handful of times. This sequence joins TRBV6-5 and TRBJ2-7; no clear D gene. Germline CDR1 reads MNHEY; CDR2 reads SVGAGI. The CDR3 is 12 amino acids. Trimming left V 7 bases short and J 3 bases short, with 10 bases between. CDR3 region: CASKGSNYEQYF. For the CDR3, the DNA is TGTGCCAGCAAGGGTAGCAACTACGAGCAGTACTTC.

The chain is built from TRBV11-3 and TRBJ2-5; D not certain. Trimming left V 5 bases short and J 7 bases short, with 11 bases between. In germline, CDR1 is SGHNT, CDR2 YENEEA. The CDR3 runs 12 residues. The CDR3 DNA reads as TGTGCCAGCAGCATTGACCTAGGGACCCAGTACTTC. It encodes CASSIDLGTQYF.

CDR3 sequence: CAIRQGEGEKLFF. The CDR3 nucleotides are TGTGCCATCCGACAGGGGGAGGGTGAAAAACTGTTTTTT. The rearrangement uses TRBV10-3 and TRBJ1-4, with 9 nucleotides matching TRBD1. The CDR3 loop spans 13 amino acids. CDR1 and CDR2 (germline): ENHRY, SYGVKD. J lost 7 bases, V lost 8 bases, and 5 bases had no gene match.

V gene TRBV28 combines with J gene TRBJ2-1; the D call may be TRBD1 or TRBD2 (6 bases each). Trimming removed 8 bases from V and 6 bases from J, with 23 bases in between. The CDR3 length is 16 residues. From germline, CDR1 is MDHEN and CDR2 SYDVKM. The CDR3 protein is CASYRDGVVGGNEQFF. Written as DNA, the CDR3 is TGTGCCAGCTACAGGGACGGTGTTGTGGGGGGCAATGAGCAGTTCTTC.

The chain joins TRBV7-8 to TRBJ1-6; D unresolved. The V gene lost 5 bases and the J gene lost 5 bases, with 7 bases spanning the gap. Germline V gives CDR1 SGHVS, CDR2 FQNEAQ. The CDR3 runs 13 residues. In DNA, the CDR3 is TGTGCCAGCAGCCCGTGGAATAATTCACCCCTCCACTTT. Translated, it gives CASSPWNNSPLHF.

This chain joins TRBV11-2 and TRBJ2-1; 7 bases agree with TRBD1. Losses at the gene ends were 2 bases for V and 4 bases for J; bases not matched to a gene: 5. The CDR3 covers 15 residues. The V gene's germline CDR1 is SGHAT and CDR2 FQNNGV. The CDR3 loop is CASSLQGRGYNEQFF. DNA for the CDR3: TGTGCCAGCAGCTTACAAGGCAGGGGGTACAATGAGCAGTTCTTC.

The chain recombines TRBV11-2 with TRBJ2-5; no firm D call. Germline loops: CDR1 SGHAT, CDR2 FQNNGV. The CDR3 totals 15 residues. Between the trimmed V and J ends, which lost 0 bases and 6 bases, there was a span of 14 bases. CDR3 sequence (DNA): TGTGCCAGCAGCTTAGACCGAGATATAGGGCAGACCCAGTACTTC. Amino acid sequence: CASSLDRDIGQTQYF.

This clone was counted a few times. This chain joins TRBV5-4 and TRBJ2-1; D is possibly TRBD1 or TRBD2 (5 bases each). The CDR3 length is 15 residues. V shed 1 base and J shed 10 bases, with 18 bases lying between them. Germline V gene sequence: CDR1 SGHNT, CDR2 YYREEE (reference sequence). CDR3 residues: CASSLRTGTTSEQFF. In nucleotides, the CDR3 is TGTGCCAGCAGCTTGCGGACCGGGACCACGTCCGAGCAGTTCTTC.

The CDR3 protein is CASSLSSGPLAQFF. CDR3 bases: TGTGCCAGCAGTTTATCGTCAGGGCCCCTAGCCCAGTTCTTC. The genes are TRBV27 and TRBJ2-1; either TRBD1 or TRBD2 may supply D (5 bases each). The length of the CDR3 is 14 residues. Trimming removed 0 bases from V and 13 bases from J, with 16 bases in between. Per germline, CDR1 MNHEY and CDR2 SMNVEV (reference sequence).

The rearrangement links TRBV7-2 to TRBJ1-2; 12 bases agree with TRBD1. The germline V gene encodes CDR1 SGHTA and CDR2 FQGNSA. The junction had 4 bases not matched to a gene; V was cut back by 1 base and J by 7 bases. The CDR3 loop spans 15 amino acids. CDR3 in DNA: TGTGCCAGCAGCTTAGAGGGACAGGGGGCCCTTGGCTACACCTTC. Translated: CASSLEGQGALGYTF.

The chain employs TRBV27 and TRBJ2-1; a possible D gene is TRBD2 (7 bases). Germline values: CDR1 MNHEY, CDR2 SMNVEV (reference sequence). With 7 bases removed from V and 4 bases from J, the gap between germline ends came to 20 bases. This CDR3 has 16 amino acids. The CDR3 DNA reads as TGTGCCAGCATGTTCCTCGGGGGGCCAGTTTACAATGAGCAGTTCTTC. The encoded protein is CASMFLGGPVYNEQFF.